This TCR beta chain was identified during a study of cytomegalovirus exposure and HLA in healthy donors. A remark on this clone: Its cognate antigen is unknown.

The PCR ran on 60 Vbeta and 13 Jbeta primers. Clones were read by immunoSEQ multiplex PCR, and TCRdb kept only the in-frame ones, dropping some. The table shows more than 150,000 clones, with 70% to 80% occurring only once. Study results and caveats: As a later analysis showed, a missense DCLRE1C variant was linked to trimming of TCR beta V- and J-genes. A prior analysis recorded that most TCR beta V segments were productive about 90% or about 30% of the time. Compared with the approximately 700-donor mean, an Asian-associated ancestry cluster reportedly had fewer N-insertions, according to a later analysis.

The CDR3 is 15 amino acids. The V gene's germline CDR1 is MDHEN and CDR2 SYDVKM. V shed 1 base and J 4 bases; nucleotides not matched to a gene: 6. The chain joins TRBV28 to TRBJ2-7; 8 bases map to TRBD1. The receptor's source is a male donor in good health and CMV-seronegative. The specimen sequenced was PBMCs. The CDR3 region is CASSLSGRGLYEQYF. The CDR3 DNA sequence: TGTGCCAGCAGTTTATCTGGCAGGGGGCTGTACGAGCAGTACTTC.